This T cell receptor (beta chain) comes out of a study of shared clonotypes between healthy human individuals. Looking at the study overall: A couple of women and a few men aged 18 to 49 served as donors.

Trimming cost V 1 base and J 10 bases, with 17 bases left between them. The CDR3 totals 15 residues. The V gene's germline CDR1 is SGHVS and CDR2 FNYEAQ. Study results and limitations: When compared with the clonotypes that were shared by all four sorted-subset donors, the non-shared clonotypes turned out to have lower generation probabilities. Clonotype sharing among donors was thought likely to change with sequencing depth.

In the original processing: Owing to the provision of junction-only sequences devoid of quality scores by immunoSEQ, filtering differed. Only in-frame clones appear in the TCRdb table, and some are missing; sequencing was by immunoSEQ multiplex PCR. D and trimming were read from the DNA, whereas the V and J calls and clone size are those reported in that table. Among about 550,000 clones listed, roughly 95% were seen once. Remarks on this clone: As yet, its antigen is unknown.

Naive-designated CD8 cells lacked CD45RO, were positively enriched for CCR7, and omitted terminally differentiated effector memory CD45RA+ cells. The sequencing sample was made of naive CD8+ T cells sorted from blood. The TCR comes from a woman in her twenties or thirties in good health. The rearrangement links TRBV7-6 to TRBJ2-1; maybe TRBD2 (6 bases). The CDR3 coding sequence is TGTGCCAGCAGCTTAGAGGGTAACGGGGGACGCGAGCAGTTCTTC. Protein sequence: CASSLEGNGGREQFF.